A selection of T cell receptor beta chains follows, all from one sample in a study of beta chain features in type 1 diabetes. The repertoire was sequenced with immunoSEQ multiplex PCR; TCRdb's copy has only in-frame clones and lacks some. The sample yields 150,000 or so clones, roughly 65% seen once. Material for sequencing was naive CD4+ T cells from blood. The receptor source for this set is a man aged 25-45 years with type 1 diabetes. Both conserved end residues are part of each CDR3. D genes are given only for firm matches. Clone size is shown for a subset of rows, as once, few, many or a class of expanded clone.

D gene	V gene	clone size	J gene	CDR3 protein	CDR3 DNA
TRBD1	TRBV25-1	few	TRBJ2-2	CASSVGQGTGELFF	TGTGCCAGCAGTGTGGGACAGGGCACCGGGGAGCTGTTTTTT
-	TRBV7-9	few	TRBJ1-6	CASSSGTLDSPLHF	TGTGCCAGCAGCTCGGGGACGTTGGATTCACCCCTCCACTTT
-	TRBV30	-	TRBJ2-5	CAWSTVGETQYF	TGTGCCTGGAGCACAGTCGGGGAGACCCAGTACTTC
-	TRBV7-2	-	TRBJ2-7	CASRYTDSHYYEQYF	TGTGCCAGCAGATACACAGACAGTCACTACTACGAGCAGTACTTC
TRBD1	TRBV6-5	-	TRBJ2-1	CASTPGGRGNEQFF	TGTGCCAGCACCCCAGGGGGCCGGGGGAATGAGCAGTTCTTC
-	TRBV28	-	TRBJ1-2	CASSFRDRRYTF	TGTGCCAGCAGTTTTCGCGACAGACGGTACACCTTC
TRBD1	TRBV29-1	few	TRBJ2-5	CSVVRGTGLETQYF	TGCAGCGTTGTTCGCGGGACAGGGTTAGAGACCCAGTACTTC
TRBD1	TRBV7-9	-	TRBJ2-6	CASSLGWGQTGANVLTF	TGTGCCAGCAGCTTAGGGTGGGGACAGACTGGGGCCAACGTCCTGACTTTC
-	TRBV25-1	-	TRBJ2-5	CASSGPQETQYF	TGTGCCAGCAGTGGGCCCCAAGAGACCCAGTACTTC
-	TRBV30	-	TRBJ1-1	CAWSVWYTEAFF	TGTGCCTGGAGTGTATGGTACACTGAAGCTTTCTTT
-	TRBV7-6	-	TRBJ2-7	CASSPGTPRGEQYF	TGTGCCAGCAGCCCCGGGACACCCCGCGGAGAGCAGTACTTC
-	TRBV28	-	TRBJ2-3	CASSSEDTQYF	TGTGCCAGCAGTTCGGAGGATACGCAGTATTTT
-	TRBV27	-	TRBJ2-7	CASSLSRRSEQYF	TGTGCCAGCAGTTTATCGAGAAGGTCCGAGCAGTACTTC
-	TRBV7-9	-	TRBJ1-5	CASSLEGRGNQPQHF	TGTGCCAGCAGCTTAGAGGGACGTGGCAATCAGCCCCAGCATTTT
-	TRBV11-2	-	TRBJ1-5	CASSLVGAGAQPQHF	TGTGCCAGCAGCTTAGTCGGGGCTGGAGCCCAGCCCCAGCATTTT
-	TRBV29-1	few	TRBJ1-1	CSVEGQGPTEAFF	TGCAGCGTTGAAGGGCAGGGACCCACTGAAGCTTTCTTT
-	TRBV9	-	TRBJ1-2	CASSVAGGYGYTF	TGTGCCAGCAGCGTAGCTGGAGGATATGGCTACACCTTC
-	TRBV10-1	few	TRBJ2-5	CASSVTGETQYF	TGCGCCAGCTCGGTTACCGGAGAGACCCAGTACTTC
-	TRBV20-1	few	TRBJ1-4	CSALGGEKLFF	TGCAGTGCCCTGGGGGGTGAAAAACTGTTTTTT
TRBD1	TRBV4-3	-	TRBJ2-3	CASSRAQGLTDTQYF	TGCGCCAGCAGCCGAGCACAGGGGTTAACAGATACGCAGTATTTT
-	TRBV29-1	-	TRBJ1-1	CSVPKRGGRTEAFF	TGCAGCGTTCCGAAACGGGGCGGACGCACTGAAGCTTTCTTT
-	TRBV28	-	TRBJ2-3	CASSTITDTQYF	TGTGCCAGCAGTACCATCACAGATACGCAGTATTTT
-	TRBV5-4	-	TRBJ2-3	CASSLAGALTNTQYF	TGTGCCAGCAGCTTGGCCGGGGCCCTTACGAATACGCAGTATTTT
-	TRBV25-1	-	TRBJ2-5	CASSESVRETQYF	TGTGCCAGCAGTGAATCGGTGAGAGAGACCCAGTACTTC
-	TRBV7-2	-	TRBJ2-4	CASSLDREGNIQYF	TGTGCCAGCAGCCTGGACAGGGAGGGGAACATTCAGTACTTC
-	TRBV29-1	-	TRBJ1-1	CSVESEFRQVGTEAFF	TGCAGCGTTGAGTCTGAGTTCCGACAGGTCGGCACTGAAGCTTTCTTT
-	TRBV7-8	-	TRBJ2-7	CASSTRVGPYEQYF	TGTGCCAGCAGCACAAGGGTCGGTCCCTACGAGCAGTACTTC
TRBD1	TRBV6-5	-	TRBJ2-5	CASRQGQETQYF	TGTGCCAGCAGACAGGGGCAAGAGACCCAGTACTTC
-	TRBV7-2	few	TRBJ2-3	CASSLVGQGSTDTQYF	TGTGCCAGCAGCTTAGTAGGGCAGGGAAGCACAGATACGCAGTATTTT
-	TRBV9	few	TRBJ1-6	CASSVLEHSSPLHF	TGTGCCAGCAGCGTACTGGAGCATAGTTCACCCCTCCACTTT
-	TRBV7-2	-	TRBJ2-5	CASSLKFQETQYF	TGTGCCAGCAGCTTAAAATTCCAAGAGACCCAGTACTTC
-	TRBV2	-	TRBJ2-3	CASSQGYLTDTQYF	TGTGCCAGCAGCCAGGGTTATCTTACAGATACGCAGTATTTT
-	TRBV7-9	-	TRBJ2-3	CASSPSTDTQYF	TGTGCCAGCAGCCCGTCTACAGATACGCAGTATTTT
-	TRBV14	few	TRBJ1-6	CASSQDGWDDYNSPLHF	TGTGCCAGCAGCCAAGATGGGTGGGACGACTATAATTCACCCCTCCACTTT
TRBD1	TRBV30	-	TRBJ1-6	CAWREPGTGNSPLHF	TGTGCCTGGAGGGAGCCCGGGACAGGCAATTCACCCCTCCACTTT
-	TRBV29-1	few	TRBJ1-2	CSVEHPNYGYTF	TGCAGCGTTGAGCATCCTAACTATGGCTACACCTTC
-	TRBV29-1	-	TRBJ2-7	CSVEDRPYEQYF	TGCAGCGTTGAAGATCGCCCCTACGAGCAGTACTTC
-	TRBV20-1	few	TRBJ2-7	CSESGDYEQYF	TGCAGTGAGTCAGGGGACTACGAGCAGTACTTC
TRBD2	TRBV5-6	-	TRBJ2-3	CASSSTSGPDTQYF	TGTGCCAGCAGCTCCACTAGCGGGCCAGATACGCAGTATTTT
-	TRBV25-1	-	TRBJ2-5	CASSVGETQYF	TGTGCCAGCAGTGTCGGAGAGACCCAGTACTTC
-	TRBV4-1	-	TRBJ2-3	CASSSLPGHNTQYF	TGCGCCAGCAGCTCCCTCCCGGGACACAATACGCAGTATTTT
TRBD1	TRBV7-9	-	TRBJ1-2	CASSLDRERGYTF	TGTGCCAGCAGCTTGGACAGGGAGAGAGGCTACACCTTC